This T cell receptor (beta chain) stems from a study of T cells in women clearing cervical HPV infection. Across the whole study: Case blood was drawn when the lesion was first found; control blood after infection became undetectable.

Genomic DNA, averaging roughly 1,200 ng per sample, yielded TCR beta CDR3 via immunoSEQ. Measured with immunoSEQ multiplex PCR; TCRdb has only the in-frame clones, and not every one. The sample shows about 32,000 clones, and under 8% sits with its ten largest clones. The germline gives CDR1 SGHTA, CDR2 FQGNSA. CDR3 size: 15 residues. V was cut by 5 bases and J by 0 bases, with 12 bases left in between. Details on this clone: The CDR3 end is not reached by the read, which stops 3 residues before it; the germline J gene fills it in.

This clonotype was obtained from a woman aged 18-69 years with a cervical HPV16 infection that either progressed to CIN3+ or cleared (not recorded which). The sample taken for sequencing was blood buffy coat. The V and J genes are TRBV7-2 and TRBJ2-3; D call uncertain. The CDR3 loop is CASSITTVSTDTQYF. The DNA read from the CDR3 is TGTGCCAGCAGCATCACGACTGTAAGCACAGATACG.